Below, one T cell receptor (beta chain) is given with its context. Its target is unknown. This CDR3 spans 15 amino acids. V lost 5 bases, J lost 1 base, and 14 bases lay in between. CDR1 ENHRY and CDR2 SYGVKD come from the germline V gene. The method was immunoSEQ multiplex PCR; TCRdb's version includes in-frame clones alone and lacks a portion of them. There are about 72,000 clones in the sample; roughly three quarters occur only once, and approximately 2% lies in the top ten. The data were obtained in a study of vaccination effects on CD4 cells after COVID-19. Looking at the study overall: For each well, two million PBMC were cultured with 9 to 10 IU/ml IL-2 and around 9.6 ug/ml peptides.

The culture ran for 10 days, and then CD4+ T cells were isolated. The study found no prior SARS-CoV-2 infection in the vaccine recipients, who tested negative for nucleocapsid antibodies. The chain recombines TRBV10-3 with TRBJ1-2, with D perhaps matching TRBD1 (6 bases). This sample comprised CD4+ T cells from PBMCs cultured without peptide, obtained before COVID-19 vaccination. The source of this sequence is a human donor who received a COVID-19 vaccine. The CDR3 loop is CAISPNGQINYGYTF. The CDR3 nucleotides are TGTGCCATCAGTCCGAACGGACAGATTAACTATGGCTACACCTTC.